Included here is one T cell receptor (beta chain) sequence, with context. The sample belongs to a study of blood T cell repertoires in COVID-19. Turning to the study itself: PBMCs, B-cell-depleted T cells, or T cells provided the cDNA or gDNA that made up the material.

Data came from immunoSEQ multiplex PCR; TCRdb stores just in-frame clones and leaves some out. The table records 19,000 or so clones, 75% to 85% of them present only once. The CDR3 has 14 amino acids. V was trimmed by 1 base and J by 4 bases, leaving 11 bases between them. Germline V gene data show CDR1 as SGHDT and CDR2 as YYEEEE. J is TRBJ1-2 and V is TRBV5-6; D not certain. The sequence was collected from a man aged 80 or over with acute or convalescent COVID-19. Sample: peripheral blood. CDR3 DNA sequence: TGTGCCAGCAGCTTGCCAATCACGGGCTATGGCTACACCTTC. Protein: CASSLPITGYGYTF.